The rows below give T cell receptor beta chains drawn from one sample of a study of identical twins. TCRdb processed the 5' RACE reads anew with MiXCR; each CDR3 protein has one entry. This table holds 1.5 million to 2 million distinct CDR3 sequences, around a third found once. The sample was cord blood. The receptors were sampled from a newborn girl in good health. CDR3s include the opening cysteine and the closing phenylalanine or tryptophan. Each record gives: J gene, clone size, D gene, V gene, CDR3 protein, CDR3 DNA. D genes are given only for firm matches. Clone size appears in some rows only: once, few, many, or a class for an expanded clone.

TRBJ2-7	-	-	TRBV3-1	CASSPLGERSPYEQYF	TGTGCCAGCAGCCCCCTCGGGGAACGGAGCCCCTACGAGCAGTACTTC
TRBJ2-2	-	TRBD2	TRBV28	CASRETSGGTGELFF	TGTGCCAGCAGGGAGACTAGCGGTGGCACCGGGGAGCTGTTTTTT
TRBJ2-2	-	TRBD2	TRBV7-9	CASSAGLAVYTGELFF	TGTGCCAGCAGCGCGGGACTAGCGGTTTACACCGGGGAGCTGTTTTTT
TRBJ2-1	-	-	TRBV5-4	CASSLEPPRRDNEQFF	TGTGCCAGCAGCTTGGAACCCCCCAGAAGGGACAATGAGCAGTTCTTC
TRBJ2-7	-	TRBD2	TRBV12-3/TRBV12-4	CASKMTSGITYEQYF	TGTGCCAGCAAAATGACTAGCGGAATTACCTACGAGCAGTACTTC
TRBJ1-4	-	TRBD1	TRBV13	CASSPSSGTGEEKLFF	TGTGCCAGCAGCCCATCCTCCGGGACAGGGGAAGAAAAACTGTTTTTT
TRBJ1-2	-	-	TRBV28	CASSGQTDYGYTF	TGTGCCAGCAGTGGACAGACTGACTATGGCTACACCTTC
TRBJ1-2	-	TRBD1	TRBV6-1	CAGQGLGGYTF	TGTGCCGGACAGGGGTTGGGTGGCTACACCTTC
TRBJ1-5	few	-	TRBV28	CASSLWGQGYNQPQHF	TGTGCCAGCAGTTTATGGGGTCAGGGATACAATCAGCCCCAGCATTTT
TRBJ1-3	once	-	TRBV29-1	CSVAGLGGSSGNTIYF	TGCAGCGTCGCGGGGTTGGGAGGGAGCTCTGGAAACACCATATATTTT
TRBJ2-5	-	TRBD1	TRBV20-1	CSAGIRQGQETQYF	TGCAGTGCTGGAATACGACAGGGCCAAGAGACCCAGTACTTC
TRBJ2-7	-	-	TRBV11-2	CASSPDYLYNEQYF	TGTGCCAGCAGCCCCGACTACCTCTACAATGAGCAGTACTTC
TRBJ2-3	few	-	TRBV6-2/TRBV6-3	CASSYPTGLGTDTQYF	TGTGCCAGCAGTTACCCAACCGGACTCGGCACAGATACGCAGTATTTT
TRBJ2-1	-	-	TRBV6-1	CATMGRDRSYNEQFF	TGTGCCACCATGGGACGGGACCGCTCCTACAATGAGCAGTTCTTC
TRBJ2-1	few	-	TRBV28	CASSAVREQFF	TGTGCCAGCAGCGCCGTAAGGGAGCAGTTCTTC
TRBJ2-7	once	-	TRBV20-1	CSARDPGLPPYEQYF	TGCAGTGCTAGAGATCCCGGACTCCCACCTTACGAGCAGTACTTC
TRBJ1-1	-	-	TRBV25-1	CASSETMLRGGTFF	TGTGCCAGCAGTGAAACCATGCTTAGGGGGGGGACTTTCTTT
TRBJ2-1	-	-	TRBV11-2	CASSLAPQGGSYEQFF	TGTGCCAGCAGCTTAGCCCCACAGGGTGGGTCCTACGAGCAGTTCTTC
TRBJ1-4	-	TRBD1	TRBV6-5	CASSYSGQGKLFF	TGTGCCAGCAGTTACTCGGGACAGGGAAAACTGTTTTTT
TRBJ1-2	-	-	TRBV6-2/TRBV6-3	CASSYWGNYGYTF	TGTGCCAGCAGTTACTGGGGTAACTATGGCTACACCTTC
TRBJ1-5	few	-	TRBV29-1	CSVRTANQPQHF	TGCAGCGTGCGGACGGCAAATCAGCCCCAGCATTTT
TRBJ2-1	few	TRBD2	TRBV20-1	CSARSGGRASYNEQFF	TGCAGTGCTAGGTCCGGAGGGAGGGCCTCTTACAATGAGCAGTTCTTC
TRBJ1-5	-	-	TRBV20-1	CSASNRHSNQPQHF	TGCAGTGCTAGTAATAGACATAGCAATCAGCCCCAGCATTTT
TRBJ1-6	-	-	TRBV30	CAWSPGSSYNSPLHF	TGTGCCTGGAGTCCCGGGAGCTCCTATAATTCACCCCTCCACTTT
TRBJ2-1	few	-	TRBV6-6	CASHPGTPISYNEQFF	TGTGCCAGCCATCCCGGGACCCCAATCTCCTACAATGAGCAGTTCTTC
TRBJ2-7	-	-	TRBV28	CASSTPLLGEQYF	TGTGCCAGCAGTACCCCCCTCCTTGGCGAGCAGTACTTC
TRBJ1-1	-	-	TRBV20-1	CSARGSFWANTEAFF	TGCAGTGCTAGAGGAAGCTTTTGGGCGAACACTGAAGCTTTCTTT
TRBJ1-1	once	TRBD1	TRBV15	CATSRPPTGHGTKAFF	TGTGCCACCAGCAGACCTCCGACAGGGCACGGCACTAAAGCTTTCTTT
TRBJ2-7	-	TRBD2	TRBV4-1	CASSRTSTSGSGGPYEQYF	TGCGCCAGCAGCCGAACTTCGACTAGCGGGAGTGGGGGTCCCTACGAGCAGTACTTC
TRBJ1-1	-	-	TRBV21-1	CASSKDPGTGDMNTEAFF	TGTGCCAGCAGCAAAGATCCCGGGACAGGGGATATGAACACTGAAGCTTTCTTT
TRBJ1-2	-	-	TRBV6-6	CASSPGLSHLYGYTF	TGTGCCAGCAGTCCCGGGCTGTCGCACCTCTATGGCTACACCTTC
TRBJ2-3	few	-	TRBV5-1	CASSLDRGESTDTQYF	TGCGCCAGCAGCTTGGATAGGGGGGAAAGCACAGATACGCAGTATTTT
TRBJ2-7	-	TRBD2	TRBV25-1	CASSASGGLGAEQYF	TGTGCCAGCAGTGCTAGCGGGGGGCTGGGGGCTGAGCAGTACTTC
TRBJ2-1	few	TRBD2	TRBV20-1	CSALLAGGRNEQFF	TGCAGTGCTTTACTAGCGGGAGGTCGCAATGAGCAGTTCTTC